What follows are 30 T cell receptor beta chains derived from one specimen sequenced in a study of breast tumors, draining lymph nodes, adjacent tissues (dated by TCRdb to the mid-2010s). Library construction relied on multiplex PCR. Sequenced using an Illumina HiSeq 2000. TCRdb itself trimmed the public reads at Q25 with fastp, ran MiXCR and retained productive beta chains. Each CDR3 protein gets just one entry, which takes the most common genes and DNA from the rows behind it. The sample includes around 300,000 distinct CDR3 sequences, with roughly 30% observed a single time. The top ten clonotypes cover approximately 1% of the sample. Lymph node samples were obtained from the axillary draining lymph nodes of breast cancer patients. The specimen was axillary lymph node tissue. Source of these receptors: a female donor with breast cancer. Some clones in this sample may be carry-over from other donors' samples.

Many counts were recorded for this clonotype. This chain joins TRBV20-1 and TRBJ2-3; no firm D call. The V end lost 5 bases, the J end lost 3 bases, and 12 bases lay between the germline ends. CDR1 is DFQATT, CDR2 SNEGSKA, per germline (reference sequence). This CDR3 has 13 amino acids. The CDR3 DNA follows: TGCAGTGCTCCGGGCCTTACGACAGATACGCAGTATTTT. It specifies CSAPGLTTDTQYF.

This clonotype was counted a few times. The V gene is TRBV6-1, the J gene TRBJ2-7; TRBD2 might be the D (5 bases). Germline assignment: CDR1 MNHNS and CDR2 SASEGT. V lost 7 bases and J lost 0, with 13 bases in between. The CDR3 is 14 amino acids. CDR3 sequence: CASNLSGSSYEQYF. In nucleotides, the CDR3 is TGTGCCAGCAATCTATCGGGGAGCTCCTACGAGCAGTACTTC.

The chain uses TRBV6-6 and TRBJ2-3; D is perhaps TRBD1 (5 bases). Germline V CDR1 and CDR2: MNHNY, SVGAGI (reference sequence). The CDR3 is 17 residues long. The germline V and J ends were trimmed by 5 bases and 2 bases, with 20 bases remaining between them. In DNA form, the CDR3 reads TGTGCCAGCAGTCGTGTTTCTGGGGCCCGCTCCACAGATACGCAGTATTTT. This codes for CASSRVSGARSTDTQYF.

Comment on this clonotype: Given a much more abundant clone one base away, this may be a read error. The rearrangement joins TRBV11-2 to TRBJ2-7; the D is unclear. Per the germline V gene, CDR1 is SGHAT and CDR2 is FQNNGV. The length of the CDR3 is 13 residues. Trimming removed 5 bases at V and 2 bases at J, with 10 bases between. The CDR3 spells CASSQELTYEQYF. CDR3 sequence (DNA): TGTGCCAGCAGCCAGGAGCTAACCTACGAGCAGTACTTC.

This clonotype was found many times. V and J are TRBV7-9 and TRBJ1-2; D unclear. Germline values: CDR1 SEHNR, CDR2 FQNEAQ (reference sequence). This CDR3 contains 14 residues. Deletions cut 1 base from V and 4 bases from J, with 10 bases between. Here the CDR3 DNA reads TGTGCCAGCAGCTTAGTTTCAGACATCTATGGCTACACCTTC. Protein: CASSLVSDIYGYTF. Filled out from reference TRBV7-9 and TRBJ1-2, the complete variable domain reads DTGVSQNPRHKITKRGQNVTFRCDPISEHNRLYWYRQTLGQGPEFLTYFQNEAQLEKSRLLSDRFSAERPKGSFSTLEIQRTEQGDSAMYLCASSLVSDIYGYTFGSGTRLTVV.

In regard to this clonotype: A single base separates this from a much larger clone, so it may be a read error. V and J are TRBV5-1 and TRBJ2-3; 7 nucleotides agree with TRBD2. The end of the DNA aligns better with TRBJ2-7, so the J call may be wrong. This CDR3 has 17 residues. Per the germline V gene, CDR1 is SGHRS and CDR2 is YFSETQ. This chain's CDR3 is CASSLAAGASSYNEQYF. CDR3 nucleotides: TGCGCCAGCAGCTTGGCTGCGGGAGCTAGCTCCTACAATGAGCAGTACTTC.

This clonotype was seen at least ten times. The chain combines TRBV20-1 with TRBJ2-1; 7 bases map to TRBD2. The germline CDR1 and CDR2 sequences are DFQATT and SNEGSKA (reference sequence). This CDR3 has 16 residues. The junction had 5 bases not matched to a gene; V was cut back by 0 bases and J by 0 bases. This CDR3 is CSARELASSSYNEQFF. The CDR3 DNA is TGCAGTGCTAGAGAACTAGCGAGTAGCTCCTACAATGAGCAGTTCTTC.

This clonotype was seen a few times. The chain employs TRBV20-1 and TRBJ2-3; 13 bases are a match to TRBD2. V was pared by 1 base and J by 0 bases, with 4 bases of the junction left unmatched. Germline V gene sequence: CDR1 DFQATT, CDR2 SNEGSKA (reference sequence). This CDR3 spans 17 amino acids. The DNA of the CDR3 is TGCAGTGCTAGAGGGGGGACTAGCGGGGCGAGCACAGATACGCAGTATTTT. This codes for CSARGGTSGASTDTQYF.

Many counts were recorded for this clonotype. The chain combines TRBV10-3 with TRBJ2-3; a possible D gene is TRBD1 (5 bases). V was shortened by 0 bases and J by 5 bases, with 18 bases between the two germline ends. CDR3 length: 17 amino acids. Germline CDR1 ENHRY, CDR2 SYGVKD. In DNA form, the CDR3 reads TGTGCCATCAGTGAGTCTCACCAGGGTCGATCCAAAGATACGCAGTATTTT. It codes for CAISESHQGRSKDTQYF.

The V and J genes are TRBV5-1 and TRBJ1-1; tentatively, D is TRBD1 (6 bases). V dropped 0 bases and J dropped 2 bases, with 14 bases sitting between them. Germline-derived CDR1 and CDR2 are SGHRS and YFSETQ. This CDR3 is built from 16 residues. The CDR3 DNA follows: TGCGCCAGCAGCTTGGTTGGGGGCGCCCCAAACACTGAAGCTTTCTTT. It specifies CASSLVGGAPNTEAFF.

Comments on this clonotype: A much more abundant neighbour one base away suggests this may be a read error. The chain recombines TRBV5-4 with TRBJ2-7, with 7 bases fitting TRBD1. V lost 2 bases and J lost 11; bases outside the gene matches: 16. The V gene's germline CDR1 is SGHNT and CDR2 YYREEE (reference sequence). The CDR3 covers 15 residues. CDR3 amino acids: CASSLGQANQRVEYF. The CDR3 nucleotides are TGTGCCAGCAGCTTAGGACAGGCGAATCAACGGGTGGAGTACTTC.

In the case of this clonotype: This may come from a read error, since a much larger clone is one base off. The conserved phenylalanine or tryptophan normally closing the CDR3 is absent here, so this likely arose from a read error. The chain joins TRBV11-3 to TRBJ2-5; D unresolved. The V end was cut by 3 bases, the J end by 7 bases, with 0 bases between. The CDR3 has 9 amino acids. The germline gives CDR1 SGHNT, CDR2 YENEEA. This CDR3 is CASSLTQYS. The CDR3 DNA reads as TGTGCCAGCAGCTTGACCCAGTACTCC.

The sample holds many counts of this clonotype. The rearrangement uses TRBV20-1 and TRBJ2-7; tentative D call: TRBD2 (6 bases). The ends were cut back, 3 bases at V and 4 bases at J, with 7 bases in the middle. The CDR3 has 11 amino acids. CDR1 is DFQATT, CDR2 SNEGSKA, per germline (reference sequence). The CDR3 region is CSARGGYEQYF. In DNA form, the CDR3 reads TGCAGTGCTAGGGGGGGTTACGAGCAGTACTTC.

This clonotype turned up a few times. The J gene is TRBJ2-5, the V gene TRBV18, with D perhaps assigned TRBD1 or TRBD2 (5 bases each). The CDR3 spans 13 residues. The ends were cut back, 3 bases at V and 1 base at J, with 6 bases in the middle. CDR1 is KGHSH, CDR2 LQKENI, per germline. DNA of the CDR3: TGTGCCAGCTCACCTGGGACCCAAGAGACCCAGTACTTC. This translates into CASSPGTQETQYF.

In this sample, this clonotype turned up many times. The rearrangement uses TRBV28 and TRBJ1-5; weak D call: TRBD1 (5 bases). The CDR3 has 14 amino acids. The germline V and J ends were trimmed by 4 bases and 6 bases, with 13 bases remaining between them. The germline V gene encodes CDR1 MDHEN and CDR2 SYDVKM. CDR3 protein: CASSSMTGGQPQHF. Here the CDR3 DNA reads TGTGCCAGCAGTTCTATGACCGGGGGTCAGCCCCAGCATTTT.

A remark on this clonotype: This may stem from a read error, because a much larger clone lies one nucleotide away. The chain is built from TRBV2 and TRBJ2-1; D may match TRBD1 or TRBD2 (5 bases each). CDR3 length: 11 residues. Germline V gene data show CDR1 as SNHLY and CDR2 as FYNNEI. Deletions cut 6 bases from V and 10 bases from J, with 10 bases between. The CDR3 sequence is CASSRWGEQFF. The CDR3 DNA reads TGTGCCAGCAGCCGGTGGGGGGAGCAGTTCTTC.

This clonotype was detected ten times or more. The chain joins TRBV5-1 to TRBJ2-7; 10 bases agree with TRBD2. Germline-derived CDR1 and CDR2 are SGHRS and YFSETQ. V dropped 0 bases and J dropped 3; count of bases not matched to a gene: 9. The CDR3 runs 17 residues. The CDR3 DNA is TGCGCCAGCAGCTTGGTCGGTGGCGGACTAGCGGACTACGAGCAGTACTTC. This gives the protein CASSLVGGGLADYEQYF.

This clonotype was counted at least ten times. V and J are TRBV7-2 and TRBJ1-2; the D is unclear. Germline-derived CDR1 and CDR2 are SGHTA and FQGNSA. Trimming removed 4 bases at V and 2 bases at J, with 11 bases between. The CDR3 is 14 residues long. CDR3 nucleotide sequence: TGTGCCAGCAGCTCGGCCTCGGGGAACTATGGCTACACCTTC. It is translated as CASSSASGNYGYTF.

This clonotype appeared many times. V and J are TRBV20-1 and TRBJ1-3; D is possibly TRBD1 (5 bases). The CDR3 loop spans 13 amino acids. V lost 3 bases and J lost 0, with 6 bases in between. The germline CDR1 and CDR2 sequences are DFQATT and SNEGSKA (reference sequence). The CDR3 DNA reads as TGCAGTGCTAGTCAGGGCTCTGGAAACACCATATATTTT. This sequence encodes CSASQGSGNTIYF.

This clonotype came up many times. This chain joins TRBV20-1 and TRBJ2-7; 13 bases line up with TRBD2. The CDR3 consists of 15 residues. The J segment lost 7 bases and the V segment lost 5 bases, leaving 11 bases of the junction unmatched. Germline-derived CDR1 and CDR2 are DFQATT and SNEGSKA (reference sequence). For the CDR3, the DNA is TGCAGTGCTTACCCGCGGACTAGCGGGAGTTGGGAGCAGTACTTC. It codes for CSAYPRTSGSWEQYF.

This clonotype was detected a few times. The chain carries TRBV27 and TRBJ2-3; possible D gene TRBD1, 6 bases. Germline values: CDR1 MNHEY, CDR2 SMNVEV (reference sequence). The CDR3 length is 14 residues. Deletions cut 6 bases from V and 0 bases from J, with 10 bases between. The CDR3 DNA is TGTGCCAGCAGGGGACACAAAAGCACAGATACGCAGTATTTT. Its translation: CASRGHKSTDTQYF.

This clonotype was counted only a few times. The V call is TRBV30, the J call TRBJ2-1; the match to TRBD2 covers 9 bases. Germline V gene data show CDR1 as GTSNPN and CDR2 as SVGIG (reference sequence). V gave up 5 bases and J gave up 6 bases; unmatched junction bases: 5. The CDR3 has 13 amino acids. The CDR3 DNA reads as TGTGCCTGGGGTAGCGGGGGAAGCAATGAGCAGTTCTTC. This codes for CAWGSGGSNEQFF.

J is TRBJ2-1 and V is TRBV11-3; TRBD2 matches at 8 bases. The CDR3 extends over 19 amino acids. The germline CDR1 and CDR2 sequences are SGHNT and YENEEA. The J segment lost 7 bases and the V segment lost 0 bases, leaving 17 bases of the junction unmatched. The CDR3: CASSLEGGASGYTLNEQFF. In DNA, the CDR3 is TGTGCCAGCAGCTTAGAGGGGGGGGCTAGCGGGTATACACTGAATGAGCAGTTCTTC. The entire variable domain, with the rest obtained from reference TRBV11-3 and TRBJ2-1, is as follows: EAGVVQSPRYKIIEKKQPVAFWCNPISGHNTLYWYLQNLGQGPELLIRYENEEAVDDSQLPKDRFSAERLKGVDSTLKIQPAELGDSAVYLCASSLEGGASGYTLNEQFFGPGTRLTVL.

DNA of the CDR3: TGTGCCAGCAGCTTAGAGGTGGGGGATCAGCCCCAGCATTTT. Protein: CASSLEVGDQPQHF. This chain links TRBV7-2 with TRBJ1-5; maybe TRBD1 (5 bases). Deletions cut 1 base from V and 5 bases from J, with 9 bases between. Germline V gene sequence: CDR1 SGHTA, CDR2 FQGNSA. The CDR3 has 14 amino acids.

Concerning this clonotype: At one of its ends the junction is not consistent with the germline gene, which may arise from a read error. The V call is TRBV10-3, the J call TRBJ2-2; TRBD2 agrees at 7 bases. The CDR3 extends over 14 amino acids. Per germline, CDR1 ENHRY and CDR2 SYGVKD. The CDR3 is CAVRTGGDTGELFF. As DNA, the CDR3 is TGTGCCGTCAGGACGGGGGGAGACACCGGGGAGCTATTTTTT.

In this sample, this clonotype turned up many times. This chain links TRBV12-5 with TRBJ2-2, with TRBD2 matching over 14 bases. This CDR3 has 15 amino acids. CDR1 and CDR2 (germline): LGHNT, FRNRAP. J gave up 8 bases and V 7 bases, and 6 bases lay outside the gene matches. CDR3 DNA: TGTGCTAGTGAGCGGACTAGCGGGAGGAGGGGGGAGCTGTTTTTT. This translates into CASERTSGRRGELFF.

This clonotype appeared a few times. The chain employs TRBV6-6 and TRBJ2-7; 8 bases match TRBD2. Germline V gives CDR1 MNHNY, CDR2 SVGAGI (reference sequence). V shed 5 bases and J 2 bases; nucleotides not matched to a gene: 5. The CDR3 length is 14 residues. As DNA, the CDR3 is TGTGCCAGCAGTCACGAGGGACTAGCCTACGAGCAGTACTTC. Its translation: CASSHEGLAYEQYF.

The table lists this clonotype with many counts. The chain carries TRBV11-3 and TRBJ2-1; 9 bases are a match to TRBD2. With V trimmed by 6 bases and J by 2 bases, 8 bases remained unmatched. The germline V gene has CDR1 SGHNT and CDR2 YENEEA. CDR3 size: 16 residues. CDR3 coding DNA: TGTGCCAGCAGTAGGTTAGCGGGAGCCCCCTACAATGAGCAGTTCTTC. Its protein is CASSRLAGAPYNEQFF.

This clonotype has only a few counts. J is TRBJ2-3 and V is TRBV27; 10 bases match TRBD1. Germline V gene sequence: CDR1 MNHEY, CDR2 SMNVEV (reference sequence). The CDR3 extends over 16 amino acids. With V trimmed by 6 bases and J by 4 bases, 10 bases remained unmatched. The CDR3 nucleotides read TGTGCCAGCAGCTTACCGCCGGGACAGGGGTCAGATACGCAGTATTTT. Its protein product is CASSLPPGQGSDTQYF.

This clonotype was picked up many times. This chain uses TRBV5-1 with TRBJ2-7; D ambiguous. The length of the CDR3 is 16 residues. With 0 bases removed from V and 1 base from J, the gap between germline ends came to 14 bases. Germline CDR1 and CDR2: SGHRS and YFSETQ. This CDR3 reads CASSLASGLGSYEQYF. In DNA form, the CDR3 reads TGCGCCAGCAGCTTGGCGTCCGGTTTGGGGTCCTACGAGCAGTACTTC.